This T cell receptor beta chain was sequenced in a study of CD8 T cells in Susac syndrome. When the RNA was reverse transcribed, random hexamers were used with an input of roughly 0.45 to 1 ug. By means of immunoSEQ multiplex PCR, TCR beta CDR3 spanning 54 Vbeta and 13 Jbeta underwent amplification. TCRdb processed the immunoSEQ multiplex PCR reads anew with MiXCR; each CDR3 protein has one entry. The repertoire holds 160,000 or so distinct CDR3 sequences, around 92% seen once, with around 0.075% in the top ten. The T cells that were sequenced for TCR beta were CD8+ and CD4+ cells from blood. Healthy donors served as the controls. They were matched for age and sex. Negative isolation yielded the CD8+ and CD4+ T cells, while FACS enriched the TEMRA cells. The CDR3 covers 15 residues. The germline CDR1 and CDR2 sequences are MNHEY and SVGAGI. V was clipped by 6 bases and J by 2 bases, with 16 bases between them.

The V call is TRBV6-5, the J call TRBJ1-2, with D possibly TRBD1 on 6 matching bases. The sample was CD4+ T cells from PBMCs. This TCR derives from a human donor in good health. CDR3 in amino acids: CASRFPGASNYGYTF. As DNA, the CDR3 is TGTGCCAGCAGGTTCCCAGGGGCGTCGAACTATGGCTACACCTTC.